The present T cell receptor beta chain was sequenced within a study of a mutant IDH1 vaccine in newly diagnosed glioma. Study-wide context: Standard pretreatment was either radiotherapy, temozolomide, or, for most, radiochemotherapy with temozolomide.

On this clone itself: Its matching antigen is unknown.

Sample time point: week 11, during vaccination. Mutant IDH1 20-mer peptide, at 300 ug, made up each vaccine dose, with topical imiquimod. Each donor presented with a new WHO grade 3 or 4 astrocytoma that tested IDH1-mutant and showed ATRX loss. The V and J ends lost 6 bases and 4 bases, in that order; junction bases with no gene match: 7. This CDR3 contains 14 residues. Germline values: CDR1 SGHKS, CDR2 YYEKEE (reference sequence). The table came from immunoSEQ multiplex PCR; TCRdb's copy has only in-frame clones and leaves some out. The sample yields tens of thousands of clones, about four fifths seen once. Study-wide results and caveats: Variations in leading peripheral T cell clonotypes appeared to have no connection with pseudoprogression. The vaccine induced immune responses, and these occurred in about 93% of patients.

This sequence was found in a man aged 40-49 years with glioma. Material: PBMCs, obtained from a glioma patient whose treatment included an IDH1 peptide vaccine. The gene calls are TRBV5-5 and TRBJ1-2; 9 bases are shared with TRBD1. CDR3 coding DNA: TGTGCCAGCAACATACAGGGGGCACCCTATGGCTACACCTTC. Translating it yields CASNIQGAPYGYTF. The full variable domain, in which reference TRBV5-5 and TRBJ1-2 provide the parts outside the CDR3, is DAGVTQSPTHLIKTRGQQVTLRCSPISGHKSVSWYQQVLGQGPQFIFQYYEKEERGRGNFPDRFSARQFPNYSSELNVNALLLGDSALYLCASNIQGAPYGYTFGSGTRLTVV.